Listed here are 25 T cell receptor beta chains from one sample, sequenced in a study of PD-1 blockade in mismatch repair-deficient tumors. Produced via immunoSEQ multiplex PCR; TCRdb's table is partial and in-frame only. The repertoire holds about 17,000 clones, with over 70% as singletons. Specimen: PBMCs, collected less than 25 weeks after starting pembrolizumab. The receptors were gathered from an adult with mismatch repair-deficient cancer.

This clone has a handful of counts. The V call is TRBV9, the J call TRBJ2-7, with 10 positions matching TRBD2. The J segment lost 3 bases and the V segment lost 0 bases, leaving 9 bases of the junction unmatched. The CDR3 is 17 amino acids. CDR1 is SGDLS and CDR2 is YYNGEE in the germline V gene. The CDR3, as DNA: TGTGCCAGCAGCGTAGACGGGGTAGCGGGAGGCTACTACGAGCAGTACTTC. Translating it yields CASSVDGVAGGYYEQYF.

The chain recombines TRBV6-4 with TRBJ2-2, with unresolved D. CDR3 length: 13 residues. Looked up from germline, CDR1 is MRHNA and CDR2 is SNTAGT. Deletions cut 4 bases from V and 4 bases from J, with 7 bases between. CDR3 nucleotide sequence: TGTGCCAGCAGTGTTGAGGTCACCGGGGAGCTGTTTTTT. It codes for CASSVEVTGELFF.

The DNA of the CDR3 is TGTGCCTGGAGAAAGACAGCGTCCTACGAGCAGTACTTC. Translated: CAWRKTASYEQYF. V gene TRBV30 combines with J gene TRBJ2-7; D may be TRBD1 (5 bases). The germline V gene has CDR1 GTSNPN and CDR2 SVGIG (reference sequence). CDR3 length: 13 residues. The V end lost 3 bases, the J end lost 1 base, and 10 bases lay between the germline ends.

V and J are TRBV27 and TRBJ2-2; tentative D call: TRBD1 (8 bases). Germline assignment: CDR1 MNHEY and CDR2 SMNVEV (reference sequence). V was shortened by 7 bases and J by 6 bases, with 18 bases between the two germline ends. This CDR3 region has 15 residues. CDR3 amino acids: CASKQGGADPGELFF. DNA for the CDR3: TGTGCCAGCAAACAGGGGGGGGCCGACCCCGGGGAGCTGTTTTTT.

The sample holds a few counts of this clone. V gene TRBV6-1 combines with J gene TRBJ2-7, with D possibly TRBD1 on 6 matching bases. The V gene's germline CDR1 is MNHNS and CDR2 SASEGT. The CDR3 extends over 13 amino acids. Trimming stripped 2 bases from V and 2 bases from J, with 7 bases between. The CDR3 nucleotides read TGTGCCAGCAGTGAACGGACAGCCTACGAGCAGTACTTC. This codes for CASSERTAYEQYF.

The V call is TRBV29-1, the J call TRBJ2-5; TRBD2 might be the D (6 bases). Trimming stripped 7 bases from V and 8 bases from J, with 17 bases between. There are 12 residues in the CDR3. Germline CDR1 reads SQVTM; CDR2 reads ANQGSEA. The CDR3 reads CSATGTPGTQYF. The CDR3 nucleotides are TGCAGCGCCACCGGGACTCCGGGAACCCAGTACTTC. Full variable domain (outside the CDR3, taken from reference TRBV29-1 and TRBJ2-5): SAVISQKPSRDICQRGTSLTIQCQVDSQVTMMFWYRQQPGQSLTLIATANQGSEATYESGFVIDKFPISRPNLTFSTLTVSNMSPEDSSIYLCSATGTPGTQYFGPGTRLLVL.

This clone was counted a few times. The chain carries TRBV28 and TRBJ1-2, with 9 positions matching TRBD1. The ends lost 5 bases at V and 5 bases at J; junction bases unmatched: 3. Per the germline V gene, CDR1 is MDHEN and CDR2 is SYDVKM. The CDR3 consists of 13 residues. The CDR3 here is CASSIGQGYGYTF. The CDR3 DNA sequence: TGTGCCAGCAGTATCGGACAGGGGTATGGCTACACCTTC.

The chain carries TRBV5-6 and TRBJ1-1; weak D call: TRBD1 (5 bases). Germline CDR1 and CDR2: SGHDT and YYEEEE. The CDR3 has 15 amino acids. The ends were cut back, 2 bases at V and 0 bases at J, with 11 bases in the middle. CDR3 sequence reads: CASSLERGLNTEAFF. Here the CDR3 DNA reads TGTGCCAGCAGCTTAGAACGGGGGTTGAACACTGAAGCTTTCTTT.

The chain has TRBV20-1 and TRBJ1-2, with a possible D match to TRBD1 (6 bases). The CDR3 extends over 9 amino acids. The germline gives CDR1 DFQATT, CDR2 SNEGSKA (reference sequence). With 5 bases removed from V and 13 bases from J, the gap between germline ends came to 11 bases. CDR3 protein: CSAGDTSTF. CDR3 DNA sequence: TGCAGTGCTGGGGACACCAGCACCTTC.

The CDR3, as DNA: TGTGCCAGAAGCACTTGGACTGCTGGCAATGAGCAGTTCTTC. Its translation is CARSTWTAGNEQFF. The rearrangement joins TRBV7-5 to TRBJ2-1; the listed D gene, TRBD2, was not tested against the DNA. TRBV7-5 counts as a pseudogene. The CDR3 has 14 residues.

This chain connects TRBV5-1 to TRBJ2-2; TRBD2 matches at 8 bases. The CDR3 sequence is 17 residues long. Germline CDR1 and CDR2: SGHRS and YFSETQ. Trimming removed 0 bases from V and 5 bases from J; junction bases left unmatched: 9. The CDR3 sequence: CASSLAPGTSITGELFF. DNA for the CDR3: TGCGCCAGCAGCTTGGCCCCCGGGACTAGTATTACCGGGGAGCTGTTTTTT.

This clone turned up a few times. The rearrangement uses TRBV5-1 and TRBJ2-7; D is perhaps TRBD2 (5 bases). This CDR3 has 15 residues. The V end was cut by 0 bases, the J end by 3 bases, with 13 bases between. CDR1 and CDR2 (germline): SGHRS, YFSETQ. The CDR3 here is CASSLGLFGNYEQYF. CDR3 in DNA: TGCGCCAGCAGCTTGGGACTATTCGGCAACTACGAGCAGTACTTC.

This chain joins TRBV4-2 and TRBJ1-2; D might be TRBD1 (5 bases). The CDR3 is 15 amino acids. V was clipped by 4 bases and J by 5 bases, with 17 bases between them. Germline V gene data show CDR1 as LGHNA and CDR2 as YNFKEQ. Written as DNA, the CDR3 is TGTGCCAGCAGCCCGGGGGAGACGGACGTTTATGGCTACACCTTC. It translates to CASSPGETDVYGYTF.

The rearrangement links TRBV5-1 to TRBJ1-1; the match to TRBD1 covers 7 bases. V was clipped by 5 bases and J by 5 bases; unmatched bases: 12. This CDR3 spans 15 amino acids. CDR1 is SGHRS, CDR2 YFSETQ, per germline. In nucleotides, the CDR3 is TGCGCCAGCAGAGGTGCCGGGACAGCTGATACTGAAGCTTTCTTT. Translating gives CASRGAGTADTEAFF.

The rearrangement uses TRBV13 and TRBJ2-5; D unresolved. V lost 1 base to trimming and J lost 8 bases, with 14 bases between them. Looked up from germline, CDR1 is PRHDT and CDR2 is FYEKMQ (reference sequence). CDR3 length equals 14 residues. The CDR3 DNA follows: TGTGCCAGCAGCTTAGAGCGCCAACCCAGCACCCAGTACTTC. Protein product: CASSLERQPSTQYF.

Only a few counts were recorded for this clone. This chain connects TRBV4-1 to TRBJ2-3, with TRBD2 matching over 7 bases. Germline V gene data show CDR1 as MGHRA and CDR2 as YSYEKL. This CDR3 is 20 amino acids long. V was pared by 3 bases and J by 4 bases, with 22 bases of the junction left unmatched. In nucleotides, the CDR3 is TGCGCCAGCAGCCACGCCCCGGCAGGGTCGTGGCGGGGGTCCCCAGATACGCAGTATTTT. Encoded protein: CASSHAPAGSWRGSPDTQYF.

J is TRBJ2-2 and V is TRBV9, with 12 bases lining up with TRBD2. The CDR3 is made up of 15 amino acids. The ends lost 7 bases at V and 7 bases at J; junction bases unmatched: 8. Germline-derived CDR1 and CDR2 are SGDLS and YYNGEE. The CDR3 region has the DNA TGTGCCAGCGGCAGACTAGCGGGAGATATCGGGGAGCTGTTTTTT. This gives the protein CASGRLAGDIGELFF.

The CDR3 reads CASSGNRGRRGGYTF. CDR3 bases: TGTGCCAGCAGTGGTAACAGGGGGCGCCGGGGTGGCTACACCTTC. The rearrangement uses TRBV27 and TRBJ1-2; TRBD1 aligns across 9 bases. With V trimmed by 5 bases and J by 7 bases, 11 bases remained unmatched. The germline gives CDR1 MNHEY, CDR2 SMNVEV (reference sequence). The CDR3 totals 15 residues.

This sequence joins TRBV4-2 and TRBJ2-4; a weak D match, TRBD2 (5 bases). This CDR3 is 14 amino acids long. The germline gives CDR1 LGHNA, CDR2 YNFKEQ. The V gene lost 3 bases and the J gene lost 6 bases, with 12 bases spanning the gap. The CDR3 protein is CASSQPGRVNIQYF. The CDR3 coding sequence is TGTGCCAGCAGCCAGCCGGGAAGAGTAAACATTCAGTACTTC.

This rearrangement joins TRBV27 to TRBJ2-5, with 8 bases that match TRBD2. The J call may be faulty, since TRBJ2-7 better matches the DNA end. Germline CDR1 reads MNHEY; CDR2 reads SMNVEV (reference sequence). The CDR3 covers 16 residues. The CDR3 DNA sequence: TGTGCCAGCAGTCCGTTGACTAGCGCGCACTCCTACGAGCAGTACTTC. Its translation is CASSPLTSAHSYEQYF.

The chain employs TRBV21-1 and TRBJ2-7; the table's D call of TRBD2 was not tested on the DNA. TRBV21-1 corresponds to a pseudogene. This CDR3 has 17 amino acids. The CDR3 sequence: CASSKPRTSGKSYEQYF. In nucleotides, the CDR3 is TGTGCCAGCAGCAAACCCCGGACTAGCGGGAAAAGCTACGAGCAGTACTTC.

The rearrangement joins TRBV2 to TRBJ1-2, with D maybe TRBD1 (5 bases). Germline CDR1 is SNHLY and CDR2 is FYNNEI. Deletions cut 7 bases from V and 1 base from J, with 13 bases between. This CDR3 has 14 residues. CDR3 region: CASIPGGSNYGYTF. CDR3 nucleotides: TGTGCCAGCATTCCCGGGGGTAGTAACTATGGCTACACCTTC.

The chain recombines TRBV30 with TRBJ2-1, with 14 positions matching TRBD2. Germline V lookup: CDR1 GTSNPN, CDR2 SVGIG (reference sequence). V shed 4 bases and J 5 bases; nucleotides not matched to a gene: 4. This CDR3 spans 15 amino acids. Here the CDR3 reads CAWKRLAGGNNEQFF. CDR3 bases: TGTGCCTGGAAAAGACTAGCGGGAGGGAACAATGAGCAGTTCTTC.

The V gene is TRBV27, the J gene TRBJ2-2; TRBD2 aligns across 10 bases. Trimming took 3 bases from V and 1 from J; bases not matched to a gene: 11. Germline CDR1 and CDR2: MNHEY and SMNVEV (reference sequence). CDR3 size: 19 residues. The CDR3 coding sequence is TGTGCCAGCAGTTTCGGGCGACAACTAGCGGGGCTGAACACCGGGGAGCTGTTTTTT. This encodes CASSFGRQLAGLNTGELFF.

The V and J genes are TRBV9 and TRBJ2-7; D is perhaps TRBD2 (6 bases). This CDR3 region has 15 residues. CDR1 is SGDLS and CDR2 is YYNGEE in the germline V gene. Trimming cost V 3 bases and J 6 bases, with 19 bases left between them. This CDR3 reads CASSANPARGAEQYF. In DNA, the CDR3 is TGTGCCAGCAGCGCCAACCCAGCGCGGGGTGCCGAGCAGTACTTC.